These 11 T cell receptor beta chains were all obtained from the same sample, sequenced in a study of OX40 agonist ivuxolimab in advanced cancers. Sequencing was performed with immunoSEQ multiplex PCR; in TCRdb, only in-frame clones are kept and a portion is missing. The sample lists tens of thousands of clones, 87% occurring once. The sample consisted of CD4+ or CD8+ T cells sorted from blood, taken in a trial of the OX40 agonist ivuxolimab. The source of these receptors is an adult with an advanced solid tumor such as melanoma, head and neck, liver or kidney cancer.

This clone has more than one count but fewer than ten. V is TRBV27 and J is TRBJ1-1, with D perhaps TRBD1 (5 bases). CDR1 is MNHEY and CDR2 is SMNVEV in the germline V gene (reference sequence). The V gene lost 2 bases and the J gene lost 6 bases, with 13 bases spanning the gap. This CDR3 comprises 14 residues. CDR3 residues: CASSLIRGWAEAFF. CDR3 sequence (DNA): TGTGCCAGCAGTTTAATACGGGGGTGGGCTGAAGCTTTCTTT.

In DNA form, the CDR3 reads TGCAGCGTTCGACAGGGGGACACTGAAGCTTTCTTT. Translating it yields CSVRQGDTEAFF. This chain uses TRBV29-1 with TRBJ1-1, with 9 bases lining up with TRBD1. The germline V gene encodes CDR1 SQVTM and CDR2 ANQGSEA. Trimming cost V 5 bases and J 3 bases; bases outside gene matches: 1. The CDR3 is made up of 12 amino acids. Using reference TRBV29-1 and TRBJ1-1 for the parts outside the CDR3, the full variable domain is SAVISQKPSRDICQRGTSLTIQCQVDSQVTMMFWYRQQPGQSLTLIATANQGSEATYESGFVIDKFPISRPNLTFSTLTVSNMSPEDSSIYLCSVRQGDTEAFFGQGTRLTVV.

The chain uses TRBV20-1 and TRBJ2-7; tentatively, D is TRBD1 or TRBD2 (5 bases each). The ends were cut back, 6 bases at V and 7 bases at J, with 13 bases in the middle. CDR3 length equals 11 residues. The germline CDR1 and CDR2 sequences are DFQATT and SNEGSKA (reference sequence). The CDR3 here is CSASGAVEQYF. DNA for the CDR3: TGCAGTGCCTCCGGGGCCGTGGAGCAGTACTTC.

The J gene is TRBJ2-5, the V gene TRBV9; D might be TRBD2 (6 bases). Between the trimmed V and J ends, which lost 0 bases and 2 bases, there was a span of 8 bases. This CDR3 spans 14 amino acids. The germline V gene encodes CDR1 SGDLS and CDR2 YYNGEE. The CDR3 sequence: CASSVAGTQETQYF. CDR3 coding DNA: TGTGCCAGCAGCGTAGCCGGGACTCAAGAGACCCAGTACTTC.

The J gene is TRBJ1-4, the V gene TRBV6-5; D is possibly TRBD1 (5 bases). Germline V lookup: CDR1 MNHEY, CDR2 SVGAGI. The CDR3 has 14 amino acids. Trimming removed 5 bases from V and 8 bases from J, with 15 bases in between. The CDR3 bases are TGTGCCAGCAGTCCGCAGGGAAGAGTCGAAAAACTGTTTTTT. It codes for CASSPQGRVEKLFF.

With respect to this clone: The sample has other DNA sequences that encode this CDR3 too. V and J are TRBV28 and TRBJ2-6; 7 bases map to TRBD2. This CDR3 has 15 amino acids. V lost 5 bases to trimming and J lost 1 base; unmatched junction nucleotides: 2. CDR1 and CDR2 from the germline V gene are MDHEN and SYDVKM. CDR3 loop: CASSPGGSGANVLTF. The CDR3 nucleotides are TGTGCCAGCAGTCCGGGGGGTTCTGGGGCCAACGTCCTGACTTTC.

The V and J genes are TRBV7-2 and TRBJ1-5; D is unclear. In germline, CDR1 is SGHTA, CDR2 FQGNSA. V lost 3 bases, J lost 0 bases, and 9 bases lay in between. The CDR3 is made up of 15 amino acids. The DNA of the CDR3 is TGTGCCAGCAGCTTCTCGGGGAATAGCAATCAGCCCCAGCATTTT. Protein product: CASSFSGNSNQPQHF. Drawing the rest from reference TRBV7-2 and TRBJ1-5, the complete variable domain is GAGVSQSPSNKVTEKGKDVELRCDPISGHTALYWYRQSLGQGLEFLIYFQGNSAPDKSGLPSDRFSAERTGGSVSTLTIQRTQQEDSAVYLCASSFSGNSNQPQHFGDGTRLSIL.

This sequence joins TRBV4-1 and TRBJ1-1; perhaps TRBD1 as D (6 bases). The CDR3 extends over 15 amino acids. V was clipped by 1 base and J by 1 base, with 10 bases between them. CDR1 and CDR2 from the germline V gene are MGHRA and YSYEKL. CDR3 protein: CASSQGVRGNTEAFF. CDR3 in DNA: TGCGCCAGCAGCCAAGGGGTCAGGGGGAACACTGAAGCTTTCTTT.

The chain combines TRBV9 with TRBJ2-2; 7 bases are shared with TRBD2. Germline V gives CDR1 SGDLS, CDR2 YYNGEE. This CDR3 is built from 14 residues. V gave up 3 bases and J gave up 5 bases; unmatched junction bases: 4. CDR3: CASSGRLATGELFF. The CDR3 DNA follows: TGTGCCAGCAGCGGAAGACTAGCAACCGGGGAGCTGTTTTTT.

The chain carries TRBV7-3 and TRBJ2-7; the D call may be TRBD1 or TRBD2 (6 bases each). The ends were cut back, 6 bases at V and 7 bases at J, with 25 bases in the middle. This CDR3 contains 16 residues. Germline V gene sequence: CDR1 SGHTA, CDR2 FQGTGA. CDR3 bases: TGTGCCAGCAGTTACCCTCAACAAAGGGGGGTTAGAGAGCAGTACTTC. It codes for CASSYPQQRGVREQYF.

The V call is TRBV4-2, the J call TRBJ2-7; 11 nucleotides line up with TRBD1. V shed 3 bases and J 3 bases; nucleotides not matched to a gene: 7. The CDR3 covers 16 residues. Per germline, CDR1 LGHNA and CDR2 YNFKEQ. In DNA form, the CDR3 reads TGTGCCAGCAGCCATCTCGGGACAGGGGGAGACTACGAGCAGTACTTC. Residues: CASSHLGTGGDYEQYF.